What follows are 25 T cell receptor beta chains derived from one specimen sequenced in a study of cytomegalovirus exposure and HLA in healthy donors. PCR primers comprised 60 Vbeta and 13 Jbeta primers. Some clones are missing from TCRdb's copy, which holds only in-frame ones; the method was immunoSEQ multiplex PCR. This sample has under 150,000 clones, with over 65% found just once. The source material was PBMCs. The receptors originated from a woman between 18 and 29 years old in good health and CMV-seronegative.

The chain couples TRBV11-3 to TRBJ2-2, with 11 bases lining up with TRBD1. Losses at the gene ends were 8 bases for V and 3 bases for J; bases not matched to a gene: 2. CDR3 size: 14 residues. The germline gives CDR1 SGHNT, CDR2 YENEEA. Here the CDR3 DNA reads TGTGCCAGCCCGGGACAGGGGGACACCGGGGAGCTGTTTTTT. Residues: CASPGQGDTGELFF.

This clone has just a few counts. The chain links TRBV19 to TRBJ1-3; D is unresolved. There are 16 residues in the CDR3. CDR1 is LNHDA, CDR2 SQIVND, per germline (reference sequence). Deletions cut 4 bases from V and 0 bases from J, with 13 bases between. The CDR3 bases are TGTGCCAGTAGTAGGGTCGCAGGCGCCTCTGGAAACACCATATATTTT. Amino acids: CASSRVAGASGNTIYF.

J is TRBJ1-2 and V is TRBV2; D remains ambiguous. V was clipped by 8 bases and J by 6 bases, with 19 bases between them. CDR1 is SNHLY, CDR2 FYNNEI, per germline. There are 14 residues in the CDR3. This CDR3 reads CASSVGILENGYTF. CDR3 coding DNA: TGTGCCAGCTCCGTCGGGATCCTGGAGAATGGCTACACCTTC.

The rearrangement uses TRBV6-1 and TRBJ2-7; unclear D gene. The CDR3 has 11 amino acids. Germline CDR1 and CDR2: MNHNS and SASEGT. CDR3 protein: CASVKSYERYV. In nucleotides, the CDR3 is TGTGCCAGCGTGAAATCCTACGAGCGGTACGTC.

This clone was seen a handful of times. This chain uses TRBV7-2 with TRBJ1-1; unclear D gene. This CDR3 region has 13 residues. The germline gives CDR1 SGHTA, CDR2 FQGNSA. The V end lost 6 bases, the J end lost 5 bases, and 13 bases lay between the germline ends. The CDR3 reads CASSSSRRTEAFF. For the CDR3, the DNA is TGTGCCAGCAGTTCATCACGGCGGACTGAAGCTTTCTTT.

The chain links TRBV2 to TRBJ1-1, with D tentatively TRBD1 (6 bases). The V and J ends lost 5 bases and 10 bases respectively, with 17 bases between them. Germline CDR1 and CDR2: SNHLY and FYNNEI. The CDR3 extends over 13 amino acids. The CDR3 DNA reads TGTGCCAGCAGTCCTAGGGACACAGATAGAGCTTTCTTT. It encodes CASSPRDTDRAFF.

The chain joins TRBV29-1 to TRBJ2-7; D call uncertain. This CDR3 region has 12 residues. V gave up 5 bases and J gave up 0 bases, with 8 bases separating them. Per the germline V gene, CDR1 is SQVTM and CDR2 is ANQGSEA. The CDR3 loop is CSVIAGSYEQYF. CDR3 DNA sequence: TGCAGCGTTATTGCAGGCTCCTACGAGCAGTACTTC.

The chain couples TRBV18 to TRBJ2-1; 7 bases match TRBD2. With 3 bases clipped from V and 5 bases from J, the junction kept 4 bases outside the gene matches. This CDR3 spans 14 amino acids. Germline loops: CDR1 KGHSH, CDR2 LQKENI. The CDR3 DNA reads as TGTGCCAGCTCACCCCGGGGAGGGGACAATGAGCAGTTCTTC. This translates into CASSPRGGDNEQFF.

This clone was observed a handful of times. This chain uses TRBV19 with TRBJ1-5; 7 nucleotides line up with TRBD1. V was clipped by 5 bases and J by 7 bases; unmatched bases: 14. From germline, CDR1 is LNHDA and CDR2 SQIVND (reference sequence). The CDR3 runs to 16 residues. The CDR3 loop reads CASSPLRQGGGQPQHF. The DNA of the CDR3 is TGTGCCAGTAGTCCGTTGCGACAGGGAGGCGGGCAGCCCCAGCATTTT.

This sequence joins TRBV6-5 and TRBJ2-5; 7 bases are shared with TRBD2. Judging by the DNA end, TRBJ2-7 fits better; the J call may be wrong. CDR3 length equals 15 residues. From germline, CDR1 is MNHEY and CDR2 SVGAGI. CDR3 region: CASSYQRGLSYEQYF. The CDR3 DNA is TGTGCCAGCAGTTACCAGCGGGGTCTCTCCTACGAGCAGTACTTC.

The gene calls are TRBV7-9 and TRBJ1-2, with 8 positions matching TRBD1. J lost 2 bases, V lost 5 bases, and 16 bases had no gene match. Germline CDR1 is SEHNR and CDR2 is FQNEAQ (reference sequence). The CDR3 length is 18 residues. In DNA form, the CDR3 reads TGTGCCAGCAGCCCGACCCCCGGACAGGGAGTGGTCAACTATGGCTACACCTTC. Residues: CASSPTPGQGVVNYGYTF.

In the case of this clone: Relative to the germline gene, one junction end is altered; a read error may explain this. The J gene is TRBJ2-1, the V gene TRBV18, with TRBD2 matching over 9 bases. Germline CDR1 and CDR2: KGHSH and LQKENI. The CDR3 contains 15 residues. The CDR3 DNA is TGTGCCAGCTCAAGGGCGGGAGGGAACTACAATCAGCAGTTCTTC. This gives the protein CASSRAGGNYNQQFF.

This chain's CDR3 is CASSEQYHYGYTF. CDR3 in DNA: TGTGCCAGCAGCGAACAGTATCACTATGGCTACACCTTC. This rearrangement joins TRBV5-4 to TRBJ1-2; no clear D. This CDR3 is built from 13 residues. V lost 4 bases, J lost 3 bases, and 10 bases lay in between. Germline CDR1 reads SGHNT; CDR2 reads YYREEE (reference sequence).

The rearrangement joins TRBV28 to TRBJ1-5, with 8 nucleotides matching TRBD1. CDR1 MDHEN and CDR2 SYDVKM come from the germline V gene. There are 14 residues in the CDR3. V shed 6 bases, J shed 4 bases, and the junction held 5 bases outside the gene matches. The CDR3: CASRLQGANQPQHF. CDR3 nucleotide sequence: TGTGCCAGCAGACTTCAGGGGGCTAATCAGCCCCAGCATTTT.

This clone was seen a single time. This chain connects TRBV4-3 to TRBJ2-7; TRBD1 matches at 7 bases. The length of the CDR3 is 13 residues. The trim removed 4 bases at V and 7 bases at J, leaving 7 bases unmatched. The germline V gene has CDR1 LGHNA and CDR2 YSLEER. DNA of the CDR3: TGCGCCAGCAGCCTGAACAGGGGTGGGGAGCAGTACGTC. This sequence encodes CASSLNRGGEQYV.

The J gene is TRBJ2-1, the V gene TRBV5-4; no reliable D call. CDR1 and CDR2 (germline): SGHNT, YYREEE (reference sequence). V dropped 3 bases and J dropped 2 bases, with 15 bases sitting between them. The CDR3 runs 16 residues. Written as DNA, the CDR3 is TGTGCCAGCAGCTCAAGACTCCCTGAGACCTACAATGAGCAGTTCTTC. Its protein product is CASSSRLPETYNEQFF.

The table lists this clone with a count of one. CDR3 coding DNA: TGTGCCAGCAGCTTAGCAGCGGGAGGCCGGTACAATGAGCAGTTCTTC. It specifies CASSLAAGGRYNEQFF. The chain joins TRBV7-4 to TRBJ2-1, with 9 bases that match TRBD2. After removal of 0 bases from V and 4 bases from J, the junction contained 4 bases not matched to a gene. The germline V gene has CDR1 SGHVT and CDR2 SQSDAQ. This CDR3 has 16 residues.

The chain combines TRBV7-9 with TRBJ2-7, with 10 nucleotides matching TRBD2. The CDR3 runs 12 residues. V lost 5 bases to trimming and J lost 10 bases; unmatched junction nucleotides: 5. CDR1 is SEHNR, CDR2 FQNEAQ, per germline (reference sequence). Here the CDR3 reads CASSVTSGAQYV. The CDR3, as DNA: TGTGCCAGCAGCGTAACTAGCGGGGCACAGTACGTC.

The chain links TRBV29-1 to TRBJ1-2; weak D call: TRBD1 (5 bases). The CDR3 extends over 11 amino acids. The V and J ends lost 2 bases and 6 bases respectively, with 7 bases between them. Germline CDR1 is SQVTM and CDR2 is ANQGSEA. This chain's CDR3 is CSVEKGNGYTF. CDR3 nucleotide sequence: TGCAGCGTTGAAAAGGGGAATGGCTACACCTTC.

The V call is TRBV10-3, the J call TRBJ2-3; the D gene is possibly TRBD1 (6 bases). V lost 10 bases and J 0 bases, leaving 11 bases between the germline ends. The CDR3 is 13 amino acids. CDR1 is ENHRY, CDR2 SYGVKD, per germline. The CDR3 nucleotides are TGTGCCAGCTGGACAGAGAGCACAGATACGCAGTATTTT. It specifies CASWTESTDTQYF.

V and J are TRBV6-1 and TRBJ2-1; TRBD1 is a possible D gene (5 bases). V was clipped by 7 bases and J by 3 bases, with 13 bases between them. The CDR3 extends over 14 amino acids. Germline values: CDR1 MNHNS, CDR2 SASEGT. The CDR3 here is CASTPGHNYNEQFF. The CDR3 DNA is TGTGCCAGCACTCCTGGACATAACTACAATGAGCAGTTCTTC.

V gene TRBV6-6 combines with J gene TRBJ1-2, with D tentatively TRBD1 (6 bases). CDR1 is MNHNY, CDR2 SVGAGI, per germline (reference sequence). The ends were cut back, 6 bases at V and 8 bases at J, with 22 bases in the middle. This CDR3 is built from 15 residues. This CDR3 is CASSTMSGRGNGYTF. As DNA, the CDR3 is TGTGCCAGCAGCACCATGTCGGGCAGGGGAAACGGCTACACCTTC.

This chain joins TRBV19 and TRBJ1-2, with 11 bases matching TRBD1. Germline V lookup: CDR1 LNHDA, CDR2 SQIVND (reference sequence). V trimming: 7 bases; J trimming: 8 bases; junction bases outside the gene matches: 6. The CDR3 runs 13 residues. The DNA of the CDR3 is TGTGCCAGTAAGGACAGGGGGCGCTGGGGCTACACCTTC. It specifies CASKDRGRWGYTF. The entire variable domain, with the rest obtained from reference TRBV19 and TRBJ1-2, is as follows: DGGITQSPKYLFRKEGQNVTLSCEQNLNHDAMYWYRQDPGQGLRLIYYSQIVNDFQKGDIAEGYSVSREKKESFPLTVTSAQKNPTAFYLCASKDRGRWGYTFGSGTRLTVV.

This clone appeared a few times. The V call is TRBV2, the J call TRBJ2-1; D not resolved. This CDR3 region has 10 residues. Germline CDR1 is SNHLY and CDR2 is FYNNEI. The ends were cut back, 6 bases at V and 7 bases at J, with 4 bases in the middle. This chain's CDR3 is CASRQNEQFF. In DNA form, the CDR3 reads TGTGCCAGCAGGCAGAATGAGCAGTTCTTC.

This clone was counted between two and nine times. The rearrangement uses TRBV6-6 and TRBJ1-1, with TRBD1 matching over 7 bases. CDR1 and CDR2 (germline): MNHNY, SVGAGI (reference sequence). Trimming took 3 bases from V and 0 from J; bases not matched to a gene: 4. The CDR3 loop spans 15 amino acids. The CDR3 DNA is TGTGCCAGCAGTTATGCGGGACAGCTGAACACTGAAGCTTTCTTT. It yields the protein CASSYAGQLNTEAFF.